The T cell receptor (beta chain) described here comes from a study of blood T cell repertoires in COVID-19. About the research overall: PBMCs, B-cell-depleted T cells, or T cells provided the cDNA or gDNA that made up the material.

This CDR3 spans 14 amino acids. Germline CDR1 is LNHDA and CDR2 is SQIVND (reference sequence). V lost 3 bases to trimming and J lost 10 bases, with 13 bases between them. Individuals aged about 18 to 89 years were recruited from roughly 23 US areas. TCRdb's table, derived via immunoSEQ multiplex PCR, lists solely in-frame clones and lacks some. The sample yields around 190,000 clones, about 82% seen once. This rearrangement joins TRBV19 to TRBJ1-6, with D possibly TRBD1 on 6 matching bases. The receptor was isolated from a man aged 40-55 years with acute COVID-19. Sequencing was performed on PBMCs or T cells enriched from blood (not recorded which). CDR3 protein: CASSIGAGESPLHF. CDR3 bases: TGTGCCAGTAGTATTGGGGCAGGGGAATCACCCCTCCACTTT.